The 11 T cell receptor beta chains reported below all come from one sample, sequenced in a study of regulatory T cells in long-lasting Graves disease. Building of the TCR beta libraries involved iRepertoire HTBI primers and Arm-PCR of CDR3 regions. From the multiplex PCR reads, TCRdb called clonotypes with MiXCR, one entry per CDR3 protein. The table lists hundreds of thousands of distinct CDR3 sequences, about a sixth of them singletons, with 30% in the top ten. Time point indicated: newly diagnosed GD, antithyroid drugs for less than 3 months. TCR sequences were obtained from RNA taken from PBMCs. These records were also assigned to another study, of T cells in Graves' hyperthyroidism and ophthalmopathy.

The sample here was peripheral blood mononuclear cells (PBMCs), taken at new diagnosis, from a patient treated with antithyroid drugs. The receptor source for this set is a man aged 35-49 years with Graves disease.

This clonotype was recorded many times. The chain has TRBV5-5 and TRBJ2-5; D ambiguous. The germline V gene has CDR1 SGHKS and CDR2 YYEKEE (reference sequence). This CDR3 is built from 13 residues. The ends were cut back, 1 base at V and 4 bases at J, with 8 bases in the middle. The CDR3 sequence is CASSLLPPETQYF. Here the CDR3 DNA reads TGTGCCAGCAGCTTGCTACCCCCAGAGACCCAGTACTTC. Drawing the rest from reference TRBV5-5 and TRBJ2-5, the complete variable domain is DAGVTQSPTHLIKTRGQQVTLRCSPISGHKSVSWYQQVLGQGPQFIFQYYEKEERGRGNFPDRFSARQFPNYSSELNVNALLLGDSALYLCASSLLPPETQYFGPGTRLLVL.

V usage is TRBV27 and J usage is TRBJ2-3; 8 bases are a match to TRBD1. Germline values: CDR1 MNHEY, CDR2 SMNVEV (reference sequence). The length of the CDR3 is 16 residues. The V and J ends lost 0 bases and 0 bases, in that order; junction bases with no gene match: 2. Written as DNA, the CDR3 is TGTGCCAGCAGTTTATCATGGACAGGGAGCACAGATACGCAGTATTTT. It codes for CASSLSWTGSTDTQYF.

This clonotype appeared many times. The chain joins TRBV27 to TRBJ1-1; D gene ambiguous. Deletions cut 7 bases from V and 4 bases from J, with 16 bases between. CDR1 is MNHEY, CDR2 SMNVEV, per germline (reference sequence). The CDR3 is made up of 14 amino acids. CDR3: CASKGLTTGTEAFF. As DNA, the CDR3 is TGTGCCAGCAAGGGTCTAACGACGGGCACTGAAGCTTTCTTT.

The chain recombines TRBV6-1 with TRBJ1-6; D remains ambiguous. The CDR3 covers 13 residues. V was pared by 1 base and J by 11 bases, with 9 bases between. Germline V gives CDR1 MNHNS, CDR2 SASEGT. The CDR3: CASSEVRSAPLHF. For the CDR3, the DNA is TGTGCCAGCAGTGAAGTCCGTTCAGCACCCCTCCACTTT.

This clonotype has at least ten counts. The rearrangement uses TRBV2 and TRBJ1-4, with a weak D call TRBD1 (5 bases). Trimming pared 6 bases from V and 10 bases from J, leaving 18 bases between. Germline loops: CDR1 SNHLY, CDR2 FYNNEI. The CDR3 has 14 residues. CDR3 sequence: CASSADSRFGKLFF. CDR3 DNA sequence: TGTGCCAGCAGCGCAGACAGCCGTTTCGGAAAACTGTTTTTT.

The chain combines TRBV7-9 with TRBJ2-2; D gene uncertain. The CDR3 consists of 11 residues. The germline gives CDR1 SEHNR, CDR2 FQNEAQ (reference sequence). V shed 10 bases and J shed 6 bases, with 9 bases lying between them. The CDR3 is CATREPGELFF. The CDR3 DNA reads TGTGCCACCCGTGAGCCCGGGGAGCTGTTTTTT. The entire variable domain, with the rest obtained from reference TRBV7-9 and TRBJ2-2, is as follows: DTGVSQNPRHKITKRGQNVTFRCDPISEHNRLYWYRQTLGQGPEFLTYFQNEAQLEKSRLLSDRFSAERPKGSFSTLEIQRTEQGDSAMYLCATREPGELFFGEGSRLTVL.

This clonotype came up once. The chain uses TRBV20-1 and TRBJ2-2, with TRBD1 as a possible D gene (6 bases). The V gene's germline CDR1 is DFQATT and CDR2 SNEGSKA (reference sequence). Trimming left V 6 bases short and J 0 bases short, with 14 bases between. The CDR3 is made up of 15 amino acids. CDR3 sequence (DNA): TGCAGTGCCAGGACTGGGACACCGAACACCGGGGAGCTGTTTTTT. Translation: CSARTGTPNTGELFF.

This clonotype was counted many times. CDR3 nucleotides: TGTGCCTGGAGTCGCAGGGGAATAGCCTACAATGAGCAGTTCTTC. It codes for CAWSRRGIAYNEQFF. The chain combines TRBV30 with TRBJ2-1; D is possibly TRBD1 (6 bases). V was clipped by 2 bases and J by 2 bases, with 13 bases between them. The CDR3 totals 15 residues. The germline gives CDR1 GTSNPN, CDR2 SVGIG (reference sequence).

About this clonotype: Relative to the germline gene, one junction end is altered; a read error may explain this. The genes are TRBV19 and TRBJ2-2; D is possibly TRBD2 (6 bases). The CDR3 totals 14 residues. Germline V gene sequence: CDR1 LNHDA, CDR2 SQIVND (reference sequence). Here the CDR3 DNA reads TGTGCCAGTAGTCTCCGACTGGGCACCGGGGGGCTGTTTTTT. Its protein is CASSLRLGTGGLFF. Supplemented by reference TRBV19 and TRBJ2-2, the full variable domain reads DGGITQSPKYLFRKEGQNVTLSCEQNLNHDAMYWYRQDPGQGLRLIYYSQIVNDFQKGDIAEGYSVSREKKESFPLTVTSAQKNPTAFYLCASSLRLGTGGLFFGEGSRLTVL.

This clonotype was observed at least ten times. The chain couples TRBV30 to TRBJ1-1; no firm D call. V dropped 0 bases and J dropped 0 bases, with 2 bases sitting between them. Germline CDR1 reads GTSNPN; CDR2 reads SVGIG (reference sequence). This CDR3 has 12 residues. The CDR3 region is CAWSVMNTEAFF. CDR3 in DNA: TGTGCCTGGAGTGTCATGAACACTGAAGCTTTCTTT.

This clonotype was counted many times. The chain carries TRBV5-1 and TRBJ1-2, with no clear D. The CDR3 is 14 amino acids. Germline V lookup: CDR1 SGHRS, CDR2 YFSETQ. The V gene lost 0 bases and the J gene lost 2 bases, with 8 bases spanning the gap. This chain's CDR3 is CASSLVSGNYGYTF. As DNA, the CDR3 is TGCGCCAGCAGCTTGGTTTCGGGGAACTATGGCTACACCTTC.